Shown below are 27 T cell receptor beta chains from a single sample sequenced in a study of T cell responses to AZD1222 COVID-19 vaccine. Only in-frame clones appear in the TCRdb table, and some are missing; sequencing was by immunoSEQ multiplex PCR. The data show roughly 120,000 clones, roughly 91% seen once. The specimen was peripheral blood, collected 28 days after the second AZD1222 dose. Source of these receptors: an adult who received the AZD1222 COVID-19 vaccine.

The chain uses TRBV5-4 and TRBJ2-5, with 8 bases matching TRBD2. This CDR3 spans 14 amino acids. J was trimmed by 5 bases and V by 3 bases; bases with no gene match: 6. In germline, CDR1 is SGHNT, CDR2 YYREEE (reference sequence). CDR3 protein: CASSSARGGETQYF. The CDR3, as DNA: TGTGCCAGCAGCTCGGCCCGGGGGGGCGAGACCCAGTACTTC.

The rearrangement links TRBV30 to TRBJ2-3; 8 bases are shared with TRBD2. The CDR3 totals 17 residues. The germline V gene encodes CDR1 GTSNPN and CDR2 SVGIG (reference sequence). J gave up 3 bases and V 1 base, and 12 bases lay outside the gene matches. CDR3 amino acids: CAWSERGLGGLTDTQYF. The CDR3 DNA sequence: TGTGCCTGGAGTGAGAGGGGACTAGGAGGGTTGACAGATACGCAGTATTTT.

The J gene is TRBJ2-1, the V gene TRBV10-1; TRBD2 agrees at 12 bases. Germline CDR1 WNHNN, CDR2 SYGVQD (reference sequence). The V segment lost 5 bases and the J segment 4 bases; nucleotides outside the gene matches: 3. The CDR3 loop spans 15 amino acids. CDR3 nucleotides: TGCGCCAGCAGTAGCCTAGCGGGAGGGTACAATGAGCAGTTCTTC. Translation gives CASSSLAGGYNEQFF.

The chain uses TRBV3-1 (or the pseudogene TRBV3-2) and TRBJ2-3; D is uncertain. The V gene lost 6 bases and the J gene lost 0 bases, with 13 bases spanning the gap. Germline assignment: CDR1 LGHDT and CDR2 YNNKEL (reference sequence). The CDR3 runs to 15 residues. The CDR3 DNA reads TGTGCCAGCAGTCTCGGCGGCCTAAGCACAGATACGCAGTATTTT. It yields the protein CASSLGGLSTDTQYF.

The chain has TRBV3-1 (or the pseudogene TRBV3-2) and TRBJ2-7; perhaps D is TRBD1 or TRBD2 (5 bases each). The germline gives CDR1 LGHDT, CDR2 YNNKEL (reference sequence). The CDR3 loop spans 13 amino acids. V gave up 1 base and J gave up 7 bases, with 11 bases separating them. Written as DNA, the CDR3 is TGTGCCAGCAGCCAAGCCGGGGCTACTGAGCAGTACTTC. Its translation: CASSQAGATEQYF.

The J gene is TRBJ2-7, the V gene TRBV3-1 (or the pseudogene TRBV3-2); no clear D. The length of the CDR3 is 14 residues. Germline-derived CDR1 and CDR2 are LGHDT and YNNKEL (reference sequence). Trimming took 1 base from V and 0 from J, leaving 7 bases between them. Here the CDR3 DNA reads TGTGCCAGCAGCCAAGTGCACTCCTCCTACGAGCAGTACTTC. Translation gives CASSQVHSSYEQYF.

This clone appeared a single time. The V call is TRBV9, the J call TRBJ1-4, with a possible D match to TRBD1 (5 bases). The V end was cut by 4 bases, the J end by 8 bases, with 21 bases between. The germline CDR1 and CDR2 sequences are SGDLS and YYNGEE. The CDR3 is 16 amino acids. CDR3 sequence reads: CASSPSRDGTREKLFF. DNA of the CDR3: TGTGCCAGCAGCCCATCCCGAGATGGGACGAGAGAAAAACTGTTTTTT.

This chain links TRBV5-3 with TRBJ2-1, with 8 nucleotides matching TRBD1. TRBV5-3 is an open reading frame whose function is uncertain. The V gene end was trimmed by 4 bases and the J gene end by 4 bases; junction bases not matched to a gene: 7. The CDR3 has 15 residues. This CDR3 reads CARSGQGPQYNEQFF. For the CDR3, the DNA is TGTGCCAGAAGCGGACAGGGCCCCCAATACAATGAGCAGTTCTTC.

This clone has more than one count but fewer than ten. The CDR3 bases are TGTGCCAGCTCACCAGGCCTATCCTACGAGCAGTACTTC. Its translation: CASSPGLSYEQYF. V gene TRBV18 combines with J gene TRBJ2-7; no firm D call. Germline V lookup: CDR1 KGHSH, CDR2 LQKENI. The V end was cut by 2 bases, the J end by 1 base, with 6 bases between. This CDR3 has 13 residues.

CDR3 protein: CASSPWRGSGTGELFF. As DNA, the CDR3 is TGCGCCAGCAGCCCCTGGAGGGGGTCGGGCACCGGGGAGCTGTTTTTT. The V call is TRBV5-1, the J call TRBJ2-2; D assignment may be TRBD1 or TRBD2 (6 bases each). The germline CDR1 and CDR2 sequences are SGHRS and YFSETQ. CDR3 length equals 16 residues. Trimming pared 4 bases from V and 4 bases from J, leaving 17 bases between. Complete variable domain (other parts from reference TRBV5-1 and TRBJ2-2): KAGVTQTPRYLIKTRGQQVTLSCSPISGHRSVSWYQQTPGQGLQFLFEYFSETQRNKGNFPGRFSGRQFSNSRSEMNVSTLELGDSALYLCASSPWRGSGTGELFFGEGSRLTVL.

This chain uses TRBV11-2 with TRBJ2-7, with 8 nucleotides matching TRBD2. The junction had 8 bases not matched to a gene; V was cut back by 1 base and J by 3 bases. CDR3 length equals 16 residues. Germline assignment: CDR1 SGHAT and CDR2 FQNNGV. CDR3 protein: CASSLVGGTRGYEQYF. In DNA form, the CDR3 reads TGTGCCAGCAGCTTAGTAGGCGGGACTAGAGGCTACGAGCAGTACTTC.

This chain joins TRBV19 and TRBJ1-3; D call uncertain. The germline V gene encodes CDR1 LNHDA and CDR2 SQIVND (reference sequence). The CDR3 sequence is 14 residues long. V was shortened by 2 bases and J by 0 bases, with 5 bases between the two germline ends. The CDR3 DNA is TGTGCCAGTAGTATATCCACCTCTGGAAACACCATATATTTT. Its translation: CASSISTSGNTIYF.

The V and J genes are TRBV28 and TRBJ1-2; 7 bases map to TRBD1. There are 15 residues in the CDR3. Germline V gene sequence: CDR1 MDHEN, CDR2 SYDVKM. J lost 5 bases, V lost 6 bases, and 12 bases had no gene match. CDR3 residues: CASRKRQGGQYGYTF. Here the CDR3 DNA reads TGTGCCAGCAGGAAACGACAGGGAGGGCAATATGGCTACACCTTC.

This clone was counted a single time. The chain employs TRBV9 and TRBJ2-5; TRBD1 agrees at 7 bases. The CDR3 spans 14 residues. Trimming removed 0 bases from V and 1 base from J; junction bases left unmatched: 0. Per germline, CDR1 SGDLS and CDR2 YYNGEE. CDR3 nucleotide sequence: TGTGCCAGCAGCGTAGGGACAGGCCAAGAGACCCAGTACTTC. It specifies CASSVGTGQETQYF.

This sequence joins TRBV4-1 and TRBJ1-5; D may be TRBD1 (5 bases). CDR1 MGHRA and CDR2 YSYEKL come from the germline V gene. V was cut by 3 bases and J by 1 base, with 7 bases left in between. The CDR3 has 14 amino acids. CDR3: CASSQGPSNQPQHF. The CDR3 DNA reads as TGCGCCAGCAGCCAGGGACCGAGCAATCAGCCCCAGCATTTT.

The chain combines TRBV6-5 with TRBJ2-1; maybe TRBD2 (7 bases). Trimming took off 7 bases at V and 3 bases at J, with 16 bases between the two ends. From germline, CDR1 is MNHEY and CDR2 SVGAGI. The CDR3 extends over 15 amino acids. CDR3 coding DNA: TGTGCCAGCAAATCACAGGGAGGGTTCTACAATGAGCAGTTCTTC. It translates to CASKSQGGFYNEQFF.

This clone is a singleton in its sample. The chain combines TRBV19 with TRBJ1-1; possible D gene TRBD1, 6 bases. CDR3 length: 16 residues. Germline CDR1 is LNHDA and CDR2 is SQIVND (reference sequence). The V end lost 1 base, the J end lost 2 bases, and 14 bases lay between the germline ends. The CDR3 bases are TGTGCCAGTAGTATAGGCGGGGGGCGGTATAACACTGAAGCTTTCTTT. Protein sequence: CASSIGGGRYNTEAFF.

The chain is built from TRBV10-1 and TRBJ2-7; D ambiguous. Trimming took off 6 bases at V and 9 bases at J, with 18 bases between the two ends. CDR1 and CDR2 from the germline V gene are WNHNN and SYGVQD (reference sequence). The CDR3 spans 13 residues. The CDR3 spells CASRWTASRGQYF. As DNA, the CDR3 is TGCGCCAGCAGATGGACCGCGAGCCGTGGGCAGTACTTC.

The table lists this clone with a count of one. V and J are TRBV7-3 and TRBJ2-7; a possible D gene is TRBD1 (6 bases). Germline-derived CDR1 and CDR2 are SGHTA and FQGTGA. V was clipped by 5 bases and J by 1 base, with 12 bases between them. This CDR3 has 14 amino acids. Here the CDR3 DNA reads TGTGCCAGCAGCACAACCGGGACATCCTACGAGCAGTACTTC. Protein sequence: CASSTTGTSYEQYF.

The chain couples TRBV18 to TRBJ1-1; D remains unclear. The CDR3 consists of 15 residues. The V and J ends lost 4 bases and 1 base respectively, with 13 bases between them. Germline CDR1 and CDR2: KGHSH and LQKENI. The chain's CDR3 is CASSQTPGPNTEAFF. The CDR3 coding sequence is TGTGCCAGCTCACAGACGCCAGGCCCGAACACTGAAGCTTTCTTT.

The gene calls are TRBV21-1 and TRBJ1-4. TRBV21-1 is designated a pseudogene. There are 14 residues in the CDR3. For the CDR3, the DNA is TGTGCCAGCAGGGGGAGAGGGCCCGATGAAAAACTGTTTTTT. This gives the protein CASRGRGPDEKLFF.

This sequence joins TRBV20-1 and TRBJ1-3, with D unclear. This CDR3 contains 15 residues. The V gene's germline CDR1 is DFQATT and CDR2 SNEGSKA (reference sequence). V lost 3 bases and J lost 2, with 14 bases in between. The CDR3 bases are TGCAGTGCTAGTCCCTCAGGAGGGACTGGAAACACCATATATTTT. Its protein product is CSASPSGGTGNTIYF.

This rearrangement joins TRBV27 to TRBJ2-7; 15 nucleotides agree with TRBD2. V trimming: 7 bases; J trimming: 4 bases; junction bases outside the gene matches: 8. CDR3 length equals 16 residues. Germline CDR1 MNHEY, CDR2 SMNVEV (reference sequence). The CDR3 nucleotides read TGTGCCAGCAAGACGGGACTAGCGGGAGGAGGGTACGAGCAGTACTTC. As protein: CASKTGLAGGGYEQYF.

This CDR3 reads CASTRGAGGYEQYF. CDR3 nucleotide sequence: TGTGCCAGTACCCGGGGGGCAGGGGGCTACGAGCAGTACTTC. This chain joins TRBV19 and TRBJ2-7; D tentatively fits TRBD1 or TRBD2 (7 bases each). The CDR3 loop spans 14 amino acids. V was cut by 7 bases and J by 3 bases, with 16 bases left in between. Germline V gene data show CDR1 as LNHDA and CDR2 as SQIVND (reference sequence). Complete variable domain (other parts from reference TRBV19 and TRBJ2-7): DGGITQSPKYLFRKEGQNVTLSCEQNLNHDAMYWYRQDPGQGLRLIYYSQIVNDFQKGDIAEGYSVSREKKESFPLTVTSAQKNPTAFYLCASTRGAGGYEQYFGPGTRLTVT.

In its sample, this clone was seen a few times. This rearrangement joins TRBV6-5 to TRBJ1-4, with D uncertain. Germline V gives CDR1 MNHEY, CDR2 SVGAGI. CDR3 length: 15 residues. V dropped 2 bases and J dropped 7 bases, with 14 bases sitting between them. The CDR3 sequence is CASSYNRGWREKLFF. CDR3 nucleotides: TGTGCCAGCAGTTACAACCGGGGATGGCGTGAAAAACTGTTTTTT.

This clone occurred once. The rearrangement uses TRBV11-1 and TRBJ2-6; 7 nucleotides align to TRBD1. The CDR3 is 15 amino acids. Germline CDR1 reads SGHAT; CDR2 reads FQDESV (reference sequence). J lost 0 bases, V lost 9 bases, and 5 bases had no gene match. The CDR3 region is CASETGDSGANVLTF. CDR3 sequence (DNA): TGTGCCAGTGAAACAGGGGACTCTGGGGCCAACGTCCTGACTTTC.

The chain couples TRBV4-2 to TRBJ1-1; no definite D call. The germline CDR1 and CDR2 sequences are LGHNA and YNFKEQ. V shed 1 base and J shed 3 bases, with 6 bases lying between them. CDR3 length equals 13 residues. CDR3 protein: CASSQVEDTEAFF. In nucleotides, the CDR3 is TGTGCCAGCAGCCAAGTTGAAGACACTGAAGCTTTCTTT.